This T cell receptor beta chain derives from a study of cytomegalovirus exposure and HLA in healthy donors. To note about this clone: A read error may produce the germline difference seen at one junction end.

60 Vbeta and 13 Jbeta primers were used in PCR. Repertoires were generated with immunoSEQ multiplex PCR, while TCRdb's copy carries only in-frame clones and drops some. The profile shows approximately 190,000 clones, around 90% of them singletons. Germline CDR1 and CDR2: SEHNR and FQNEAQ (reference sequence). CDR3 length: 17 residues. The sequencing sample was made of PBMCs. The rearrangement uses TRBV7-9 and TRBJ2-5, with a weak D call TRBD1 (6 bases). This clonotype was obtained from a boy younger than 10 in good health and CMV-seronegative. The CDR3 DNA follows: TGTTCCAGCAGCCTTGGTACACAGGGTATAGGGTCAGAGACCCAGTACTTC. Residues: CSSSLGTQGIGSETQYF. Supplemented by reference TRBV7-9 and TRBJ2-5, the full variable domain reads DTGVSQNPRHKITKRGQNVTFRCDPISEHNRLYWYRQTLGQGPEFLTYFQNEAQLEKSRLLSDRFSAERPKGSFSTLEIQRTEQGDSAMYLCSSSLGTQGIGSETQYFGPGTRLLVL.